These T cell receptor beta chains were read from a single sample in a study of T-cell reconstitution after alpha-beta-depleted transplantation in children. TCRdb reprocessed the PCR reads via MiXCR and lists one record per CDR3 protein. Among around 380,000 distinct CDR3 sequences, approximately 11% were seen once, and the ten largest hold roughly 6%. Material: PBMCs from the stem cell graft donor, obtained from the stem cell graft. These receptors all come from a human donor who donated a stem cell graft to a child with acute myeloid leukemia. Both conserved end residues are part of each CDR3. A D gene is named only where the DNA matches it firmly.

cdr3_aa: CASSLGGWPEAFF
v_call: TRBV5-1
d_call: -
j_call: TRBJ1-1

cdr3_aa: CASSRGQGDTEAFF
v_call: TRBV3-1
d_call: TRBD1
j_call: TRBJ1-1

cdr3_aa: CASSSGFNEQYF
v_call: TRBV7-2
d_call: -
j_call: TRBJ2-7

cdr3_aa: CASSLRRDRAQETQYF
v_call: TRBV12-3/TRBV12-4
d_call: TRBD1
j_call: TRBJ2-5

cdr3_aa: CASSSQGSANEKLFF
v_call: TRBV12-3/TRBV12-4
d_call: -
j_call: TRBJ1-4

cdr3_aa: CASSVPGQGLDEQFF
v_call: TRBV25-1
d_call: TRBD1
j_call: TRBJ2-1

cdr3_aa: CASSLAPAGRNSPLHF
v_call: TRBV5-6
d_call: -
j_call: TRBJ1-6

cdr3_aa: CATSDADRNTGELFF
v_call: TRBV24-1
d_call: -
j_call: TRBJ2-2

cdr3_aa: CASTEGLRETQYF
v_call: TRBV2
d_call: -
j_call: TRBJ2-5

cdr3_aa: CSVEEAHTEAFF
v_call: TRBV29-1
d_call: -
j_call: TRBJ1-1

cdr3_aa: CASTPTSGGYQETQYF
v_call: TRBV6-2/TRBV6-3
d_call: TRBD2
j_call: TRBJ2-5

cdr3_aa: CASSLSQSGGGNTDTQYF
v_call: TRBV11-2
d_call: TRBD2
j_call: TRBJ2-3

cdr3_aa: CASSLVGGGSDYGYTF
v_call: TRBV5-1
d_call: -
j_call: TRBJ1-2

cdr3_aa: CAISEFGGAVAYEQYF
v_call: TRBV10-3
d_call: -
j_call: TRBJ2-7

cdr3_aa: CASSSFPGVAKNIQYF
v_call: TRBV5-1
d_call: -
j_call: TRBJ2-4

cdr3_aa: CASRSGQMNTEAFF
v_call: TRBV5-5
d_call: TRBD1
j_call: TRBJ1-1

cdr3_aa: CASSPGLAEADTQYF
v_call: TRBV7-7
d_call: TRBD2
j_call: TRBJ2-3

cdr3_aa: CSVDSGGERTEAFF
v_call: TRBV29-1
d_call: TRBD1
j_call: TRBJ1-1

cdr3_aa: CASSARITEAFF
v_call: TRBV18
d_call: -
j_call: TRBJ1-1

cdr3_aa: CASSRDRGLEKLFF
v_call: TRBV12-3/TRBV12-4
d_call: TRBD1
j_call: TRBJ1-4

cdr3_aa: CASTRGGSNQPQHF
v_call: TRBV7-2
d_call: -
j_call: TRBJ1-5

cdr3_aa: CASSLALTDSGANVLTF
v_call: TRBV5-1
d_call: -
j_call: TRBJ2-6

cdr3_aa: CASSLGYRGGDSGNTIYF
v_call: TRBV11-2
d_call: TRBD1
j_call: TRBJ1-3

cdr3_aa: CSASAQLGAYEQYF
v_call: TRBV20-1
d_call: -
j_call: TRBJ2-7

cdr3_aa: CASSPKDRGLGPPFF
v_call: TRBV7-8
d_call: TRBD2
j_call: TRBJ2-1

cdr3_aa: CASSHTGTAQETQYF
v_call: TRBV3-1
d_call: TRBD1
j_call: TRBJ2-5

cdr3_aa: CASSPGTGAANSPLHF
v_call: TRBV5-4
d_call: TRBD1
j_call: TRBJ1-6

cdr3_aa: CAWSVVGGETQYF
v_call: TRBV30
d_call: -
j_call: TRBJ2-5

cdr3_aa: CSAREDRGQETQYF
v_call: TRBV20-1
d_call: TRBD1
j_call: TRBJ2-5

cdr3_aa: CASSSSQDQPQHF
v_call: TRBV11-1
d_call: -
j_call: TRBJ1-5

cdr3_aa: CATSRREDRTHNEQFF
v_call: TRBV15
d_call: TRBD1
j_call: TRBJ2-1

cdr3_aa: CSADRGGGSYNEQFF
v_call: TRBV20-1
d_call: -
j_call: TRBJ2-1

cdr3_aa: CSAPLTLGSNPYEQYF
v_call: TRBV20-1
d_call: -
j_call: TRBJ2-7

cdr3_aa: CASSQERGFVSQETQYF
v_call: TRBV14
d_call: -
j_call: TRBJ2-5

cdr3_aa: CSARDLGGAIYNEQFF
v_call: TRBV20-1
d_call: -
j_call: TRBJ2-1

cdr3_aa: CSARASHEQFF
v_call: TRBV20-1
d_call: -
j_call: TRBJ2-1

cdr3_aa: CASSQYGLAGDNEQFF
v_call: TRBV3-1
d_call: TRBD2
j_call: TRBJ2-1

cdr3_aa: CSVETSGIIGEQFF
v_call: TRBV29-1
d_call: TRBD2
j_call: TRBJ2-1

cdr3_aa: CASSPRGTGDGYTF
v_call: TRBV14
d_call: TRBD1
j_call: TRBJ1-2

cdr3_aa: CASSFRGENEQFF
v_call: TRBV11-2
d_call: -
j_call: TRBJ2-1

cdr3_aa: CASSTQGSGANVLTF
v_call: TRBV9
d_call: -
j_call: TRBJ2-6

cdr3_aa: CSATNRDRGTDTQYF
v_call: TRBV20-1
d_call: TRBD1
j_call: TRBJ2-3

cdr3_aa: CASSLEGRVDSDTQYF
v_call: TRBV5-1
d_call: -
j_call: TRBJ2-3

cdr3_aa: CASSSSGRLDIQYF
v_call: TRBV5-1
d_call: TRBD2
j_call: TRBJ2-4

cdr3_aa: CASVFHSEQFF
v_call: TRBV2
d_call: -
j_call: TRBJ2-1

cdr3_aa: CASSIAGGPNNEQFF
v_call: TRBV4-3
d_call: TRBD2
j_call: TRBJ2-1

cdr3_aa: CASSSSGTWNTEAFF
v_call: TRBV7-9
d_call: -
j_call: TRBJ1-1

cdr3_aa: CASSLARGLSNYGYTF
v_call: TRBV5-6
d_call: -
j_call: TRBJ1-2